Included here is one TCR beta chain sequence, with context. Its antigen remains unknown. Germline CDR1 is SQVTM and CDR2 is ANQGSEA. This CDR3 is built from 12 residues. The junction had 6 bases not matched to a gene; V was cut back by 8 bases and J by 4 bases. The sample comes from a study of cytomegalovirus exposure and HLA in healthy donors. Study findings and constraints: Later analysis identified several of the most significant clusters that appeared linked to common viral pathogens. The analysis excluded some indistinguishable V segments, including TRBV6-2 and TRBV6-3.

PCR employed 60 Vbeta and 13 Jbeta primers. Only in-frame clones appear in the TCRdb table, and some are missing; sequencing was by immunoSEQ multiplex PCR. The sample shows fewer than 110,000 clones, 75% to 85% of them seen only once. This clonotype was sampled from a woman younger than 35 in good health and CMV-seropositive. The chain joins TRBV29-1 to TRBJ2-3, with 7 bases aligning to TRBD2. The sample consisted of PBMCs. DNA of the CDR3: TGCAGCTCAGGACTAGTGGCAGATACGCAGTATTTT. Translated: CSSGLVADTQYF.